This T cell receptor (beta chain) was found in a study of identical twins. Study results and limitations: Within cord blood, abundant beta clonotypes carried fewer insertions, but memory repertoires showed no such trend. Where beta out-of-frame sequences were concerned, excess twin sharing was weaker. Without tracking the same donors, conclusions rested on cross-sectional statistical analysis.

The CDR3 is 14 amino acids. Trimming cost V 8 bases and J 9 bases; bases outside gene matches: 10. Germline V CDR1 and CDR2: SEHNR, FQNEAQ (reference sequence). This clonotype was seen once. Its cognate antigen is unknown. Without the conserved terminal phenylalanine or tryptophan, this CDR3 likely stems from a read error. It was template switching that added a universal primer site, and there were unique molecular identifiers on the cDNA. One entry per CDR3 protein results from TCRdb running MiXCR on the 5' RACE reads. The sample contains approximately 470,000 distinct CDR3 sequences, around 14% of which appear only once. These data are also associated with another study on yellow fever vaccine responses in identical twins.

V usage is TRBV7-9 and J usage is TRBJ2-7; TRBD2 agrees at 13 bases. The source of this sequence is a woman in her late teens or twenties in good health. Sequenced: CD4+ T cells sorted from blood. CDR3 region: CASRTSGSPTGQYY. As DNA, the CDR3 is TGTGCCAGCCGGACTAGCGGGAGCCCTACCGGGCAGTACTAC.